This T cell receptor (beta chain) was captured by sequencing in a study of shared T cell receptors in the human thymus. Germline V gives CDR1 SEHNR, CDR2 FQNEAQ (reference sequence). The V end lost 5 bases, the J end lost 2 bases, and 16 bases lay between the germline ends. CDR3 length: 15 amino acids. The table came from immunoSEQ multiplex PCR; TCRdb's copy has only in-frame clones and leaves some out. The data show over 350,000 clones, 85% to 95% seen once. V and J are TRBV7-9 and TRBJ2-7; D is ambiguous. Material: thymocytes. This TCR derives from a human donor. CDR3 nucleotide sequence: TGTGCCAGCAGCCCCCCGGCCGACAATGCCTACGAGCAGTACTTC. Translation gives CASSPPADNAYEQYF. Supplemented by reference TRBV7-9 and TRBJ2-7, the full variable domain reads DTGVSQNPRHKITKRGQNVTFRCDPISEHNRLYWYRQTLGQGPEFLTYFQNEAQLEKSRLLSDRFSAERPKGSFSTLEIQRTEQGDSAMYLCASSPPADNAYEQYFGPGTRLTVT.